This TCR beta chain was identified during a study of blood T cell repertoires in COVID-19. About the research overall: Material from acute and convalescent COVID-19 was sourced from the United States, Italy and Spain. PBMCs, B-cell-depleted T cells, or T cells provided the cDNA or gDNA that made up the material.

As originally analysed: Cell counts per sample came from amplifying reference gene primers. Clones were sequenced by immunoSEQ multiplex PCR, and TCRdb holds only the in-frame ones, with some missing. V and J calls and clone size are those listed in that table; D and trimming were worked out from the DNA. The profile shows tens of thousands of clones, about 87% of them singletons. The CDR3 has 13 amino acids. The ends were cut back, 7 bases at V and 0 bases at J, with 12 bases in the middle. CDR1 and CDR2 from the germline V gene are SQVTM and ANQGSEA. Sequenced: peripheral blood. The chain combines TRBV29-1 with TRBJ1-1; perhaps TRBD1 as D (5 bases). This TCR derives from an elderly man with acute or convalescent COVID-19. Here the CDR3 reads CSGMTVMNTEAFF. The CDR3 coding sequence is TGCAGCGGTATGACAGTTATGAACACTGAAGCTTTCTTT.